The rows below give T cell receptor beta chains drawn from one sample of a study of identical twins. In TCRdb, the 5' RACE reads were re-called with MiXCR into one record per CDR3 protein. The repertoire holds about 810,000 distinct CDR3 sequences, with roughly 12% as singletons. The data also belong to a second study, concerning yellow fever vaccine responses in identical twins.

The material sequenced was PBMCs. These receptors were obtained from a young woman in good health. Both conserved end residues are part of each CDR3. The D gene is left open where the match is weak. Clone size, where shown, is once, few, many, or a class for clones that have expanded.

d_call: .; j_call: TRBJ2-3; clone_size: few; v_call: TRBV29-1; cdr3_aa: CSVDGQGKTDTQYF; cdr3_nt: TGCAGCGTTGATGGGCAGGGAAAGACAGATACGCAGTATTTT
d_call: .; j_call: TRBJ2-1; clone_size: .; v_call: TRBV20-1; cdr3_aa: CSALGAGLFNEQFF; cdr3_nt: TGCAGTGCTCTCGGGGCGGGGCTCTTCAATGAGCAGTTCTTC
d_call: TRBD1; j_call: TRBJ2-5; clone_size: few; v_call: TRBV18; cdr3_aa: CASSPQPGQGVTQYF; cdr3_nt: TGTGCCAGCTCACCGCAACCGGGACAGGGGGTGACCCAGTACTTC
d_call: .; j_call: TRBJ2-7; clone_size: few; v_call: TRBV5-1; cdr3_aa: CASSLGGKVYEQYF; cdr3_nt: TGCGCCAGCAGCTTGGGGGGTAAGGTCTACGAGCAGTACTTC
d_call: .; j_call: TRBJ1-4; clone_size: many; v_call: TRBV15; cdr3_aa: CATSIGTENEKLFF; cdr3_nt: TGTGCCACCAGCATCGGGACGGAAAATGAAAAACTGTTTTTT
d_call: .; j_call: TRBJ2-1; clone_size: .; v_call: TRBV20-1; cdr3_aa: CSARVSTGSNEQFF; cdr3_nt: TGCAGTGCTAGAGTTTCGACGGGGAGTAATGAGCAGTTCTTC
d_call: TRBD1; j_call: TRBJ2-1; clone_size: few; v_call: TRBV7-9; cdr3_aa: CASSLGTDRVPPF; cdr3_nt: TGTGCCAGCAGCTTAGGGACTGACAGGGTTCCGCCCTTC
d_call: TRBD1; j_call: TRBJ2-5; clone_size: .; v_call: TRBV5-1; cdr3_aa: CASSLRLDRVETQYF; cdr3_nt: TGCGCCAGCAGCTTGAGGCTGGACAGGGTAGAGACCCAGTACTTC
d_call: .; j_call: TRBJ2-1; clone_size: .; v_call: TRBV20-1; cdr3_aa: CSAREGTELSGQFF; cdr3_nt: TGCAGTGCTAGAGAAGGGACCGAACTGAGTGGGCAGTTCTTC
d_call: TRBD1; j_call: TRBJ2-1; clone_size: many; v_call: TRBV7-9; cdr3_aa: CASSPRGTHSYNEQFF; cdr3_nt: TGTGCCAGCAGCCCCAGGGGGACCCACTCCTACAATGAGCAGTTCTTC
d_call: .; j_call: TRBJ1-3; clone_size: few; v_call: TRBV6-1; cdr3_aa: CASSLGQGVGNTIYF; cdr3_nt: TGTGCCAGCAGCCTCGGTCAGGGAGTTGGAAACACCATATATTTT
d_call: .; j_call: TRBJ1-2; clone_size: .; v_call: TRBV20-1; cdr3_aa: CSARDLQGPIYTF; cdr3_nt: TGCAGTGCTAGAGATCTTCAGGGGCCCATCTACACCTTC
d_call: .; j_call: TRBJ2-2; clone_size: many; v_call: TRBV10-3; cdr3_aa: CAIASRPNTGELFF; cdr3_nt: TGTGCCATCGCGAGCAGACCGAACACCGGGGAGCTGTTTTTT
d_call: .; j_call: TRBJ2-3; clone_size: few; v_call: TRBV12-3/TRBV12-4; cdr3_aa: CASPPRRHTQYF; cdr3_nt: TGTGCCAGCCCTCCGCGGCGGCATACGCAGTATTTT
d_call: .; j_call: TRBJ2-2; clone_size: few; v_call: TRBV6-1; cdr3_aa: CASTILQGTGELFF; cdr3_nt: TGTGCCAGCACAATTCTGCAGGGCACCGGGGAGCTGTTTTTT
d_call: TRBD2; j_call: TRBJ2-4; clone_size: .; v_call: TRBV5-1; cdr3_aa: CASSLAAASGRNIQYF; cdr3_nt: TGCGCCAGCAGCTTGGCCGCAGCTAGCGGGAGAAACATTCAGTACTTC
d_call: .; j_call: TRBJ2-2; clone_size: .; v_call: TRBV3-1; cdr3_aa: CASSHDLNTGELFF; cdr3_nt: TGTGCCAGCAGCCACGACTTGAACACCGGGGAGCTGTTTTTT
d_call: .; j_call: TRBJ2-2; clone_size: many; v_call: TRBV12-3/TRBV12-4; cdr3_aa: CASSFLITGELFF; cdr3_nt: TGTGCCAGCAGTTTCCTCATTACCGGGGAGCTGTTTTTT
d_call: TRBD1; j_call: TRBJ2-7; clone_size: .; v_call: TRBV12-3/TRBV12-4; cdr3_aa: CASSQGALEQYF; cdr3_nt: TGTGCCAGCAGCCAGGGGGCTTTGGAGCAGTACTTC
d_call: .; j_call: TRBJ2-4; clone_size: .; v_call: TRBV28; cdr3_aa: CASKGGAVAKNIQYF; cdr3_nt: TGTGCCAGTAAAGGGGGGGCGGTAGCCAAAAACATTCAGTACTTC
d_call: TRBD2; j_call: TRBJ2-4; clone_size: .; v_call: TRBV10-1; cdr3_aa: CASSEGAGLGAKNIQYF; cdr3_nt: TGCGCCAGCAGTGAAGGAGCGGGGTTAGGGGCCAAAAACATTCAGTACTTC
d_call: .; j_call: TRBJ2-5; clone_size: .; v_call: TRBV5-6; cdr3_aa: CASSLRSWYQETQYF; cdr3_nt: TGTGCCAGCAGCTTGAGGTCGTGGTACCAAGAGACCCAGTACTTC
d_call: .; j_call: TRBJ1-1; clone_size: many; v_call: TRBV29-1; cdr3_aa: CSVEGGRGLVAEAFF; cdr3_nt: TGCAGCGTTGAAGGGGGGCGCGGGCTAGTCGCTGAAGCTTTCTTT